A selection of T cell receptor beta chains follows, all from one sample in a study of blood T cell repertoires in COVID-19. Clones were read by immunoSEQ multiplex PCR, and TCRdb kept only the in-frame ones, dropping some. Here the sample spans some 88,000 clones, 75% to 85% being singletons. The sample taken for sequencing was peripheral blood. Receptor source: a human donor in a cohort sampled during active COVID-19. Each CDR3 is given with its conserved first and last residue. The D gene is left open where the match is weak. Size values are once, few and many counts, or a class for expanded clones, and some rows have none.

j_call	clone_size	v_call	d_call	cdr3_nt	cdr3_aa
TRBJ2-7	-	TRBV5-6	-	TGTGCCAGCAGCTTTACAGGGTCCTACGAGCAGTACTTC	CASSFTGSYEQYF
TRBJ1-5	-	TRBV28	-	TGTGCCAGCAGTTTTCTAACAGGTAATAATCAGCCCCAGCATTTT	CASSFLTGNNQPQHF
TRBJ2-1	-	TRBV3-1/TRBV3-2	TRBD2	TGTGCCAGCAGCCACGTCGCGGGAGGGGGGAGCAATGAGCAGTTCTTC	CASSHVAGGGSNEQFF
TRBJ1-2	-	TRBV29-1	-	TGCAGCGTTGAAGTTGCCCAGTATGGCTACACCTTC	CSVEVAQYGYTF
TRBJ2-5	-	TRBV6-1	TRBD1	TGTGCCAGCAGTGAACCGGGACAGGGTGCGGAGACCCAGTACTTC	CASSEPGQGAETQYF
TRBJ2-7	-	TRBV28	TRBD1	TGTGCCAGCAGAACAGGGGGCGAGAACGAGCAGTACTTC	CASRTGGENEQYF
TRBJ1-1	few	TRBV3-1/TRBV3-2	-	TGTGCCAGCAGCCAGTTAGGGGGCACTGAAGCTTTCTTT	CASSQLGGTEAFF
TRBJ2-2	-	TRBV5-5	-	TGTGCCAGCAGCTGGCGGTTGGCCACCGGGGAGCTGTTTTTT	CASSWRLATGELFF
TRBJ2-4	-	TRBV9	-	TGTGCCAGCAGCGTAGATCTAAGTTTGAACATTCAGTACTTC	CASSVDLSLNIQYF
TRBJ2-7	-	TRBV6-2/TRBV6-3	TRBD2	TGTGCCAGCAGACCTACTAGCGCCTCCTACGAGCAGTACTTC	CASRPTSASYEQYF
TRBJ2-2	once	TRBV5-1	-	TGCGCCAGCAGCTTGGAAGGAGGGACCGGGGAGCTGTTTTTT	CASSLEGGTGELFF
TRBJ2-7	-	TRBV18	-	TGTGCCAGCTCACAAGGCCGACGGGACGAGCAGTACTTC	CASSQGRRDEQYF
TRBJ2-1	-	TRBV5-1	TRBD2	TGCGCCAGCAGCGCCGTCCTAGCGGGAAGGAATGAGCAGTTCTTC	CASSAVLAGRNEQFF
TRBJ2-5	-	TRBV5-1	TRBD2	TGCGCCAGCAGCTTGGATACTAGCGGGCAGACCCAGTACTTC	CASSLDTSGQTQYF
TRBJ2-7	-	TRBV12-3/TRBV12-4	-	TGTGCCAGCAGTTTATCTCAGGGCCTGGAGCAGTACTTC	CASSLSQGLEQYF
TRBJ2-4	-	TRBV5-4	TRBD1	TGTGCCAGCAATACACAGGGGGCGAAAAACATTCAGTACTTC	CASNTQGAKNIQYF
TRBJ2-2	few	TRBV5-1	-	TGCGCCAGCAGCTTTACTAGCTCGACCACCGGGGAGCTGTTTTTT	CASSFTSSTTGELFF
TRBJ2-1	-	TRBV5-6	TRBD2	TGTGCCAGCAGCTTGGGGGGACTATACTACAATGAGCAGTTCTTC	CASSLGGLYYNEQFF
TRBJ2-5	-	TRBV6-5	-	TGTGCCAGCAGTTACTCCTCGGGGGTAGAGACCCAGTACTTC	CASSYSSGVETQYF
TRBJ1-6	-	TRBV5-1	TRBD1	TGCGCCAGCAGCTTCGGGGCAGGACAGGGCAATTCACCCCTCCACTTT	CASSFGAGQGNSPLHF
TRBJ2-7	-	TRBV28	TRBD1	TGTGCCACCAGGACAGGGGACCACGAGCAGTACTTC	CATRTGDHEQYF
TRBJ2-2	-	TRBV4-1	TRBD2	TGCGCCAGCAGCCAAGCTCGGGGGGGGCGAACTAACACCGGGGAGCTGTTTTTT	CASSQARGGRTNTGELFF
TRBJ2-7	once	TRBV13	TRBD2	TGTGCCAGCAGCTTACGGACTAGCGGGAGTTACGAGCAGTACTTC	CASSLRTSGSYEQYF
TRBJ2-5	-	TRBV5-1	-	TGCGCCAGCAGAAATACAGCCCAGGGTGGGAAGACCCAGTACTTC	CASRNTAQGGKTQYF
TRBJ2-1	-	TRBV28	TRBD2	TGTGCCAGCAGTAAGCGGGACTACCTCGGCAATGAGCAGTTCTTC	CASSKRDYLGNEQFF
TRBJ1-5	-	TRBV5-8	TRBD1	TGTGCCAGCAGCTTGGAAGGGGGCTTCGGTCAGCCCCAGCATTTT	CASSLEGGFGQPQHF
TRBJ1-4	-	TRBV10-3	-	TGTGCCATCGGGGCGGCGGATGAAAAACTGTTTTTT	CAIGAADEKLFF
TRBJ1-1	-	TRBV18	-	TGTGCCAGCTCACCGTCGACCGGAGGCACTGAAGCTTTCTTT	CASSPSTGGTEAFF
TRBJ1-2	few	TRBV18	TRBD1	TGTGCCAGCTCCCCAGGGACAGGGATTTCAGCTGGCTACACCTTC	CASSPGTGISAGYTF
TRBJ2-1	-	TRBV2	-	TGTGCCAGCACTCGTGAGGTGAGCTCCTACAATGAGCAGTTCTTC	CASTREVSSYNEQFF
TRBJ2-1	-	TRBV18	TRBD2	TGTGCCAGCTCACCACCTAACCGCGGGGGGGACAATGAGCAGTTCTTC	CASSPPNRGGDNEQFF
TRBJ2-6	-	TRBV7-9	-	TGTGCCAGCAGCTCGGAGGGCTGGGGGGCCAACGTCCTGACTTTC	CASSSEGWGANVLTF
TRBJ1-5	-	TRBV7-9	TRBD1	TGTGCCAGCAGCTCACCGGGACAGGGACAGCCCCAGCATTTT	CASSSPGQGQPQHF
TRBJ1-1	-	TRBV25-1	TRBD1	TGTGCCAGCAGTGGAGACAGGGGGCGGGCTGAAGCTTTCTTT	CASSGDRGRAEAFF
TRBJ2-6	-	TRBV9	-	TGTGCCAGCAGCGCCTCCGTCGGGGCCAACGTCCTGACTTTC	CASSASVGANVLTF
TRBJ2-3	-	TRBV7-9	-	TGTGCCAGCAGCTTAGACCCTTGGGCCGGCACAGATACGCAGTATTTT	CASSLDPWAGTDTQYF
TRBJ2-4	many	TRBV6-2/TRBV6-3	-	TGTGCCAGCAGTTACTGGGCATCCAAAAACATTCAGTACTTC	CASSYWASKNIQYF
TRBJ2-6	-	TRBV7-9	-	TGTGCCAGCAGCCCCGCCTGGGGACAATTCTCTGGGGCCAACGTCCTGACTTTC	CASSPAWGQFSGANVLTF
TRBJ2-5	-	TRBV7-8	-	TGTGCCAGCAGCCTTGGGGCAGCGGACCAGGGGGAGACCCAGTACTTC	CASSLGAADQGETQYF
TRBJ2-7	-	TRBV18	TRBD1	TGTGCCAGCTCACTCCAATGGGACAGTTCCTACGAGCAGTACTTC	CASSLQWDSSYEQYF
TRBJ2-1	-	TRBV11-1	TRBD2	TGTGCCAGCAGCCGGGGGGACTATTCCTACAATGAGCAGTTCTTC	CASSRGDYSYNEQFF
TRBJ2-1	-	TRBV10-3	-	TGTGCCGCAAAGACGGCCAGGGTCAATGAGCAGTTCTTC	CAAKTARVNEQFF
TRBJ2-7	-	TRBV21-1	-	TGTGCCAGCAGCAAAGGGCCCCTAGCGGAGTACGAGCAGTACTTC	CASSKGPLAEYEQYF
TRBJ2-7	-	TRBV7-3	TRBD1	TGTGCCAGCAGCTTAAGACAGGGCCCCTACGAGCAGTACTTC	CASSLRQGPYEQYF
TRBJ2-7	-	TRBV7-8	TRBD2	TGTGCCAGCAGCCCGGGACTAGCGGGAGGGGGCTACGAGCAGTACTTC	CASSPGLAGGGYEQYF
TRBJ2-7	-	TRBV6-2/TRBV6-3	TRBD1	TGTGCCAGCAGCCCGGGACAGTCCTACGAGCAGTACTTC	CASSPGQSYEQYF
TRBJ2-1	-	TRBV4-1	TRBD2	TGCGCCAGCAGCCAACGACTAGCGGGAGGGCCACATGAGCAGTTCTTC	CASSQRLAGGPHEQFF
TRBJ1-3	-	TRBV7-2	-	TGTGCCAGCAGCTTCGATTCGTTGGGGGCGGGTGGAAACACCATATATTTT	CASSFDSLGAGGNTIYF
TRBJ2-5	-	TRBV4-2	-	TGTGCCAGCAGCCAAGTGGGGGCAGGACACCAAGAGACCCAGTACTTC	CASSQVGAGHQETQYF
TRBJ1-2	-	TRBV6-6	TRBD1	TGTGCCAGCACCGACGGTCCGGGACAGGGGGACTATGGCTACACCTTC	CASTDGPGQGDYGYTF
TRBJ1-2	-	TRBV7-8	-	TGTGCCAGCAGCTACACAGGGCTTGGTGGCTACACCTTC	CASSYTGLGGYTF
TRBJ1-2	few	TRBV29-1	TRBD1	TGCAGCGTTGAAGGGGACAGGGTTAACTATGGCTACACCTTC	CSVEGDRVNYGYTF
TRBJ1-5	few	TRBV10-3	-	TGTGCCATCAGTGGTGGACATTCGGATCAGCCCCAGCATTTT	CAISGGHSDQPQHF
TRBJ2-7	few	TRBV7-2	TRBD1	TGTGCCAGCAGCTTAGTAGGACAGGGGGGCAACGAGCAGTACTTC	CASSLVGQGGNEQYF